This T cell receptor (beta chain) was profiled in a study of blood T cell repertoires in COVID-19. Study details: From the United States, Italy and Spain came samples of acute and convalescent COVID-19. The cDNA or gDNA used as material had been derived from T cells, B-cell-depleted T cells, or PBMCs.

Methods used by the authors: By means of reference gene primer amplification, nucleated cell counts were estimated. Profiled with immunoSEQ multiplex PCR; TCRdb holds only in-frame clones, not every one. V, J and clone size are those of that table, while D and trimming were read from the DNA. The sample carries some 110,000 clones, roughly nine tenths recorded once. Losses at the gene ends were 3 bases for V and 1 base for J; bases not matched to a gene: 2. There are 13 residues in the CDR3. Per the germline V gene, CDR1 is GTSNPN and CDR2 is SVGIG (reference sequence). The receptor was derived from a man in his sixties or seventies who had recovered from COVID-19. The sequencing sample was made of peripheral blood. The chain joins TRBV30 to TRBJ2-5; 7 bases map to TRBD1. The CDR3 DNA reads TGTGCCTGGAGCGGGACAGTCCAAGAGACCCAGTACTTC. Translated: CAWSGTVQETQYF.